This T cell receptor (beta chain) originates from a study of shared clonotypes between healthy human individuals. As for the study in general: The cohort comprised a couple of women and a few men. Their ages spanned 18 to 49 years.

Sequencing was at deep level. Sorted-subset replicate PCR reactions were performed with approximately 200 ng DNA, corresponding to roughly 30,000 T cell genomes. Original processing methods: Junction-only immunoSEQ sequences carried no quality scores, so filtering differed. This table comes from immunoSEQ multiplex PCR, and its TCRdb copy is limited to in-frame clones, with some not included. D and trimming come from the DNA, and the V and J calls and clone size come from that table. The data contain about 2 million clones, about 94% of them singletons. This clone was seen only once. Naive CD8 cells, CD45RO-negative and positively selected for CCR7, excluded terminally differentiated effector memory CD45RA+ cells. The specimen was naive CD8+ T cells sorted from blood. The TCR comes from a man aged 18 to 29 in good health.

For the CDR3, the DNA is TGTGCCAGCAGCCCATTCAGCCAAGAGACCCAGTACTTC. It codes for CASSPFSQETQYF. The chain links TRBV6-5 to TRBJ2-5; D ambiguous. Between the trimmed V and J ends, which lost 6 bases and 1 base, there was a span of 9 bases. Germline V lookup: CDR1 MNHEY, CDR2 SVGAGI. The length of the CDR3 is 13 residues.